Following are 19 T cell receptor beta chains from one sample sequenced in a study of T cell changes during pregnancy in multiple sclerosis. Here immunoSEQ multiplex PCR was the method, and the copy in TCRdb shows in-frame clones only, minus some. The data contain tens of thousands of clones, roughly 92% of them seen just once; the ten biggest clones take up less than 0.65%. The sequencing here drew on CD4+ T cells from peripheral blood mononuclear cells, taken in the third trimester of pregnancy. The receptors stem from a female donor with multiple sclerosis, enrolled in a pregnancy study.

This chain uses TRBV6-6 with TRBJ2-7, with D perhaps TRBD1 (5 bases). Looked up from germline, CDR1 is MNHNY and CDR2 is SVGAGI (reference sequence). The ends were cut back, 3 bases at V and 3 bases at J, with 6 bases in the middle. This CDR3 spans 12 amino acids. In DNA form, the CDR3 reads TGTGCCAGCAGTTATGACAGCTACGAGCAGTACTTC. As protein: CASSYDSYEQYF.

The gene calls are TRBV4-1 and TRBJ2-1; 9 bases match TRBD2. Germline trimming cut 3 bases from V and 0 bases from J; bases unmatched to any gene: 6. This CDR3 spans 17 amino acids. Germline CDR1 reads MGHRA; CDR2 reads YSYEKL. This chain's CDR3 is CASSQTSGGSSYNEQFF. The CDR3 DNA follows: TGCGCCAGCAGCCAGACTAGCGGAGGAAGCTCCTACAATGAGCAGTTCTTC.

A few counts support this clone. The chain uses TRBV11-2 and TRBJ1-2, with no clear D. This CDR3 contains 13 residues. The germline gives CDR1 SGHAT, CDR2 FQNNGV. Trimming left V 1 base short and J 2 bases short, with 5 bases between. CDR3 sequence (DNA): TGTGCCAGCAGCTTAGCTCGGAACTATGGCTACACCTTC. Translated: CASSLARNYGYTF.

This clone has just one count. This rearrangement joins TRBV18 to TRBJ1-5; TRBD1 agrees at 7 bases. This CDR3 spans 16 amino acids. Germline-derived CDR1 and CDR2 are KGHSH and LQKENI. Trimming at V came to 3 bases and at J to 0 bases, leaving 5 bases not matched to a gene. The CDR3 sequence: CASSPPGGNSNQPQHF. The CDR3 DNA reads TGTGCCAGCTCACCCCCAGGGGGGAATAGCAATCAGCCCCAGCATTTT.

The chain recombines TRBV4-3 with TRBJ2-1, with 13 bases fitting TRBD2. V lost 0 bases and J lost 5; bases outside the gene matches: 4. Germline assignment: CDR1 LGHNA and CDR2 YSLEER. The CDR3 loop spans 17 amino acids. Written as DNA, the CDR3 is TGCGCCAGCAGCCAAGATGCAGGACTAGCGGGGGACAATGAGCAGTTCTTC. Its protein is CASSQDAGLAGDNEQFF.

The DNA of the CDR3 is TGTGCCAGTAGAGGGACAGGGGTTTCTGGAGGCTACACCTTC. Its protein is CASRGTGVSGGYTF. This chain links TRBV19 with TRBJ1-2; 10 positions agree with TRBD1. Trimming removed 6 bases from V and 8 bases from J; junction bases left unmatched: 9. CDR3 length equals 14 residues. Looked up from germline, CDR1 is LNHDA and CDR2 is SQIVND (reference sequence).

CDR3 nucleotides: TGTGCCAGCAGTTTACTCGGGAGGGAACAGTACTTC. Protein: CASSLLGREQYF. This chain joins TRBV27 and TRBJ2-7; TRBD2 matches at 8 bases. Germline lookup yields CDR1 MNHEY and CDR2 SMNVEV (reference sequence). V was clipped by 2 bases and J by 10 bases; unmatched bases: 4. The CDR3 contains 12 residues.

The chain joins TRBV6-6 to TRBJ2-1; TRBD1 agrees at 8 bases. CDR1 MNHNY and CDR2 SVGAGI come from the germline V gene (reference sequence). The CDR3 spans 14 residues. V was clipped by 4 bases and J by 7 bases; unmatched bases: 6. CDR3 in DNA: TGTGCCAGCAGTTTTCAGGGGGCGATGAATGAGCAGTTCTTC. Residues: CASSFQGAMNEQFF.

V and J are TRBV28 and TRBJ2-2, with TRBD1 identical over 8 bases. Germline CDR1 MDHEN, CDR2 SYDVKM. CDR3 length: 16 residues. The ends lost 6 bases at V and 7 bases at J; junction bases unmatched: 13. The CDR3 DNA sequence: TGTGCCAGCAGCTCCCGACAGGGGCGCGGGTACGGGGAGCTGTTTTTT. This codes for CASSSRQGRGYGELFF.

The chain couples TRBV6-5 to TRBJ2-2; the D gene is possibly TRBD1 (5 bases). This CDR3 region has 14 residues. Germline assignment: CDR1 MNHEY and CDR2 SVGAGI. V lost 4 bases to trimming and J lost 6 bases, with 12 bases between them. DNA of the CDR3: TGTGCCAGCAGTTTCGGACACCGGGCCGGGGAGCTGTTTTTT. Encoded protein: CASSFGHRAGELFF.

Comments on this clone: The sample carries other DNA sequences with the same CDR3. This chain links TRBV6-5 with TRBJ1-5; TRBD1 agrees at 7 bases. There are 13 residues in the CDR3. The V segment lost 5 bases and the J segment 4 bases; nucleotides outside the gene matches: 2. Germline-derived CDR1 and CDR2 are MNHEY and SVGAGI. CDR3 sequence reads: CASSRQGNQPQHF. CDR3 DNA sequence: TGTGCCAGCAGTCGACAGGGTAATCAGCCCCAGCATTTT.

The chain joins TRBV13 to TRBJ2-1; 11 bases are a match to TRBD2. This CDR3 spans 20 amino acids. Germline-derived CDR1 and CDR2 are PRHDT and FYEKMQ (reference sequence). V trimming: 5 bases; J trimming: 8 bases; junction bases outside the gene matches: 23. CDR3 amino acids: CASSPPNVAGGPTVSDEQFF. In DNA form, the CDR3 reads TGTGCCAGCAGCCCCCCCAATGTAGCGGGAGGGCCCACCGTTTCGGATGAGCAGTTCTTC.

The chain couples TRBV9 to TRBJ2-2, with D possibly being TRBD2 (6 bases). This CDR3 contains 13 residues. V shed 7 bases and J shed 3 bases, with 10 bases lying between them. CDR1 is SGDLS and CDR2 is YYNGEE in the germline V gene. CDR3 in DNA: TGTGCCAGCTCGGACTATGACACCGGGGAGCTGTTTTTT. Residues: CASSDYDTGELFF.

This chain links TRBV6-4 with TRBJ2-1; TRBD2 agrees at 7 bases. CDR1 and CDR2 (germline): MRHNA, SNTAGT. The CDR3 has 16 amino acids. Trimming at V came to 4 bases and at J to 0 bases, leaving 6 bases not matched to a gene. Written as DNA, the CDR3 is TGTGCCAGCAGTGTCCTAGCGGCTAGCTCCTACAATGAGCAGTTCTTC. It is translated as CASSVLAASSYNEQFF.

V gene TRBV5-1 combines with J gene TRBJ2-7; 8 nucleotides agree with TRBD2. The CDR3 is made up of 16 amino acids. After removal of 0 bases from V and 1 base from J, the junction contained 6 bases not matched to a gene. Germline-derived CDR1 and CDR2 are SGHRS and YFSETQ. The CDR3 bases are TGCGCCAGCAGCTTGGGCGGGACTAGAGTTTCCTACGAGCAGTACTTC. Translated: CASSLGGTRVSYEQYF.

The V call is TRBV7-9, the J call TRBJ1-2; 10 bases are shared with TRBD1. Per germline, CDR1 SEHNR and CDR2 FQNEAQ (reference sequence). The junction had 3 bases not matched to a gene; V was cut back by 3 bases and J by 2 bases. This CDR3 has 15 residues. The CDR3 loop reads CASSFGQGGNYGYTF. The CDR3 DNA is TGTGCCAGCAGCTTTGGACAGGGGGGAAACTATGGCTACACCTTC.

The CDR3 DNA is TGTGCCAGCAGCCGAAGAGAACTCCGGGGCTACGAGCAGTACTTC. Translated, it gives CASSRRELRGYEQYF. The V call is TRBV7-9, the J call TRBJ2-7; perhaps TRBD2 as D (5 bases). The CDR3 is 15 residues long. V was clipped by 5 bases and J by 3 bases, with 17 bases between them. Germline V CDR1 and CDR2: SEHNR, FQNEAQ (reference sequence).

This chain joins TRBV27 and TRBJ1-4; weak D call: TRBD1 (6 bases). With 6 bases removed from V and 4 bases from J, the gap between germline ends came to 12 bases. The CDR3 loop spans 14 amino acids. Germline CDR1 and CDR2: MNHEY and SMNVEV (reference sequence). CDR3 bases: TGTGCCAGCAGGCGGACAGTAGTTAATGAAAAACTGTTTTTT. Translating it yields CASRRTVVNEKLFF. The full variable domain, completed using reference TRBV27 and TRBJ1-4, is EAQVTQNPRYLITVTGKKLTVTCSQNMNHEYMSWYRQDPGLGLRQIYYSMNVEVTDKGDVPEGYKVSRKEKRNFPLILESPSPNQTSLYFCASRRTVVNEKLFFGSGTQLSVL.

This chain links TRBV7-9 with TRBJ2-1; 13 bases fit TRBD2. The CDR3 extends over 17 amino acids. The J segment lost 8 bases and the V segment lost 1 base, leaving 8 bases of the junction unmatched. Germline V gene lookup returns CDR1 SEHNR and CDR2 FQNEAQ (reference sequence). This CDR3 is CASSLGRTSGRLDEQFF. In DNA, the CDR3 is TGTGCCAGCAGCTTAGGACGGACTAGCGGGAGATTGGATGAGCAGTTCTTC.